Listed here are 29 T cell receptor beta chains from one sample, sequenced in a study of blood T cell repertoires in COVID-19. Method: immunoSEQ multiplex PCR; TCRdb's copy keeps in-frame clones and lacks some. The sample has hundreds of thousands of clones; roughly 90% are singletons. The sample comprised peripheral blood. The receptors come from a man in his forties with acute or convalescent COVID-19.

The CDR3 reads CASSPTGRAFF. The CDR3 coding sequence is TGTGCCAGCAGTCCCACAGGGCGGGCTTTCTTT. The chain couples TRBV28 to TRBJ1-1, with a tentative D call TRBD1 (6 bases). V lost 5 bases and J 11 bases, leaving 12 bases between the germline ends. The CDR3 length is 11 residues. CDR1 and CDR2 from the germline V gene are MDHEN and SYDVKM.

J is TRBJ2-3 and V is TRBV28; TRBD1 agrees at 9 bases. From germline, CDR1 is MDHEN and CDR2 SYDVKM. The CDR3 runs to 16 residues. V lost 8 bases and J lost 2; bases outside the gene matches: 11. Written as DNA, the CDR3 is TGTGCCAGCTCACAAGGGGGACAGGGCAACACAGATACGCAGTATTTT. Translation gives CASSQGGQGNTDTQYF. Combining the CDR3 with reference TRBV28 and TRBJ2-3 gives the whole variable domain DVKVTQSSRYLVKRTGEKVFLECVQDMDHENMFWYRQDPGLGLRLIYFSYDVKMKEKGDIPEGYSVSREKKERFSLILESASTNQTSMYLCASSQGGQGNTDTQYFGPGTRLTVL.

This chain connects TRBV9 to TRBJ1-2, with TRBD1 as a possible D gene (6 bases). Germline V gene data show CDR1 as SGDLS and CDR2 as YYNGEE. V lost 3 bases and J 4 bases, leaving 19 bases between the germline ends. This CDR3 has 16 residues. CDR3 sequence (DNA): TGTGCCAGCAGCGCAATCTTAACAGGGATTAGCTATGGCTACACCTTC. It specifies CASSAILTGISYGYTF.

A note on this clone: This same CDR3 is encoded by further DNA sequences in the sample. V gene TRBV18 combines with J gene TRBJ2-5; D remains unclear. V was cut by 3 bases and J by 4 bases, with 12 bases left in between. Germline values: CDR1 KGHSH, CDR2 LQKENI. This CDR3 spans 14 amino acids. The DNA of the CDR3 is TGTGCCAGCTCACCCCCTTCTCGAGGAGAGACCCAGTACTTC. Amino acids: CASSPPSRGETQYF.

The table lists this clone with a few counts. The chain joins TRBV6-2 or TRBV6-3 to TRBJ2-2, with 7 positions matching TRBD2. CDR3 length: 16 residues. Germline CDR1 MNHEY, CDR2 SVGEGT. Trimming at V came to 1 base and at J to 2 bases, leaving 4 bases not matched to a gene. The CDR3 spells CASSYLLAENTGELFF. DNA of the CDR3: TGTGCCAGCAGTTACTTGCTAGCGGAAAACACCGGGGAGCTGTTTTTT.

The chain couples TRBV7-9 to TRBJ2-5; 7 nucleotides match TRBD1. The germline V gene has CDR1 SEHNR and CDR2 FQNEAQ (reference sequence). Losses at the gene ends were 5 bases for V and 5 bases for J; bases not matched to a gene: 5. The CDR3 sequence is 13 residues long. In DNA, the CDR3 is TGTGCCAGCAGCAACACAGGGGAGGAGACCCAGTACTTC. Its translation: CASSNTGEETQYF.

The V and J genes are TRBV6-2 or TRBV6-3 and TRBJ1-5, with TRBD1 matching 8 bases. The J segment lost 6 bases and the V segment lost 6 bases, leaving 7 bases of the junction unmatched. Per the germline V gene, CDR1 is MNHEY and CDR2 is SVGEGT. This CDR3 has 14 residues. The CDR3 here is CASSRSGGGQPQHF. DNA of the CDR3: TGTGCCAGCAGCCGCTCAGGGGGCGGTCAGCCCCAGCATTTT.

The V gene is TRBV11-3, the J gene TRBJ1-5, with 7 positions matching TRBD1. Unmatched junction bases numbered 8, after V lost 4 bases and J lost 5 bases. Germline values: CDR1 SGHNT, CDR2 YENEEA. The CDR3 runs 15 residues. The DNA of the CDR3 is TGTGCCAGCAGCTCCCTGAGGGGGCCTGATCAGCCCCAGCATTTT. Protein sequence: CASSSLRGPDQPQHF.

The rearrangement uses TRBV27 and TRBJ1-1; the D gene is possibly TRBD1 (6 bases). Per the germline V gene, CDR1 is MNHEY and CDR2 is SMNVEV (reference sequence). V lost 4 bases and J lost 0, with 12 bases in between. This CDR3 is built from 15 residues. CDR3 residues: CASSWGHIMNTEAFF. The CDR3 nucleotides are TGTGCCAGCAGTTGGGGGCATATCATGAACACTGAAGCTTTCTTT.

This clone was counted once. The chain joins TRBV19 to TRBJ1-6; D possibly corresponds to TRBD1 (6 bases). The length of the CDR3 is 15 residues. Between the trimmed V and J ends, which lost 3 bases and 6 bases, there was a span of 12 bases. Germline V lookup: CDR1 LNHDA, CDR2 SQIVND (reference sequence). The CDR3 DNA sequence: TGTGCCAGTAGTATGGTTAACAGGGCTAATTCACCCCTCCACTTT. This codes for CASSMVNRANSPLHF.

The chain couples TRBV5-1 to TRBJ1-5; 9 positions agree with TRBD1. V was pared by 4 bases and J by 3 bases, with 5 bases of the junction left unmatched. The CDR3 loop spans 15 amino acids. Germline assignment: CDR1 SGHRS and CDR2 YFSETQ. The CDR3 DNA is TGCGCCAGCAGCCCTGGACAGGGGCACAATCAGCCCCAGCATTTT. This codes for CASSPGQGHNQPQHF.

The V and J genes are TRBV4-3 and TRBJ1-2; D perhaps matches TRBD1 (5 bases). Germline CDR1 LGHNA, CDR2 YSLEER. The CDR3 is made up of 15 amino acids. With 2 bases removed from V and 5 bases from J, the gap between germline ends came to 15 bases. The DNA of the CDR3 is TGCGCCAGCAGCCAATTTACCGGGACTTGGTATGGCTACACCTTC. This encodes CASSQFTGTWYGYTF.

The chain uses TRBV12-3 or TRBV12-4 and TRBJ1-4, with TRBD1 matching 7 bases. Trimming took 5 bases from V and 7 from J; bases not matched to a gene: 4. The CDR3 loop spans 13 amino acids. The chain's CDR3 is CASSQGTAEKLFF. Here the CDR3 DNA reads TGTGCCAGCAGTCAAGGGACAGCTGAAAAACTGTTTTTT.

This chain joins TRBV28 and TRBJ2-7, with 8 bases fitting TRBD2. CDR1 and CDR2 from the germline V gene are MDHEN and SYDVKM. V lost 4 bases, J lost 6 bases, and 5 bases stayed unmatched. This CDR3 is 13 amino acids long. Here the CDR3 reads CASSSGLVFEQYF. The DNA of the CDR3 is TGTGCCAGCAGTTCGGGACTAGTCTTCGAGCAGTACTTC. The full variable domain, with the rest looked up from reference TRBV28 and TRBJ2-7, is DVKVTQSSRYLVKRTGEKVFLECVQDMDHENMFWYRQDPGLGLRLIYFSYDVKMKEKGDIPEGYSVSREKKERFSLILESASTNQTSMYLCASSSGLVFEQYFGPGTRLTVT.

CDR3 sequence reads: CASSLVQTSYNEQFF. The CDR3 DNA is TGTGCCAGCAGCTTAGTACAGACCTCCTACAATGAGCAGTTCTTC. The J gene is TRBJ2-1, the V gene TRBV7-3, with D hard to call. Germline V gives CDR1 SGHTA, CDR2 FQGTGA. Trimming cost V 2 bases and J 0 bases, with 8 bases left between them. The CDR3 sequence is 15 residues long. Based on the CDR3 plus reference TRBV7-3 and TRBJ2-1, the full variable domain is GAGVSQTPSNKVTEKGKYVELRCDPISGHTALYWYRQSLGQGPEFLIYFQGTGAADDSGLPNDRFFAVRPEGSVSTLKIQRTERGDSAVYLCASSLVQTSYNEQFFGPGTRLTVL.

This chain joins TRBV28 and TRBJ1-5, with D unresolved. Germline CDR1 MDHEN, CDR2 SYDVKM. CDR3 size: 14 residues. Trimming cost V 3 bases and J 3 bases, with 9 bases left between them. The CDR3 reads CASSLEGINQPQHF. The CDR3 DNA is TGTGCCAGCAGTTTGGAGGGTATCAATCAGCCCCAGCATTTT. Complete variable domain (other parts from reference TRBV28 and TRBJ1-5): DVKVTQSSRYLVKRTGEKVFLECVQDMDHENMFWYRQDPGLGLRLIYFSYDVKMKEKGDIPEGYSVSREKKERFSLILESASTNQTSMYLCASSLEGINQPQHFGDGTRLSIL.

The chain's CDR3 is CASSSTGSSYEQYF. The DNA of the CDR3 is TGTGCCAGCAGCTCGACAGGGAGCTCCTACGAGCAGTACTTC. This sequence joins TRBV7-9 and TRBJ2-7; 7 nucleotides agree with TRBD1. The CDR3 is 14 amino acids. CDR1 and CDR2 (germline): SEHNR, FQNEAQ (reference sequence). The ends lost 4 bases at V and 0 bases at J; junction bases unmatched: 3.

This clone occurred once. Other DNA sequences within the sample encode an identical CDR3. The chain links TRBV14 to TRBJ1-4; maybe TRBD1 (6 bases). The CDR3 spans 14 residues. From germline, CDR1 is SGHDN and CDR2 FVKESK. Trimming pared 4 bases from V and 5 bases from J, leaving 11 bases between. CDR3 in amino acids: CASSRGHRNEKLFF. In DNA, the CDR3 is TGTGCCAGCAGCCGGGGACACCGGAATGAAAAACTGTTTTTT. Together with reference TRBV14 and TRBJ1-4, the CDR3 gives the full variable domain: EAGVTQFPSHSVIEKGQTVTLRCDPISGHDNLYWYRRVMGKEIKFLLHFVKESKQDESGMPNNRFLAERTGGTYSTLKVQPAELEDSGVYFCASSRGHRNEKLFFGSGTQLSVL.

The chain has TRBV4-1 and TRBJ2-3; 13 nucleotides line up with TRBD2. V was pared by 6 bases and J by 4 bases, with 7 bases of the junction left unmatched. The germline V gene encodes CDR1 MGHRA and CDR2 YSYEKL. The CDR3 runs 16 residues. CDR3 protein: CASSFSGTSGADTQYF. CDR3 DNA: TGCGCCAGCAGTTTTTCCGGGACTAGCGGGGCAGATACGCAGTATTTT.

This chain links TRBV28 with TRBJ1-1, with D possibly matching TRBD1 (6 bases). This CDR3 comprises 13 residues. CDR1 and CDR2 (germline): MDHEN, SYDVKM. V lost 5 bases and J lost 4, with 11 bases in between. Here the CDR3 reads CASSHRVTTEAFF. CDR3 sequence (DNA): TGTGCCAGCAGTCACAGGGTAACCACTGAAGCTTTCTTT.

This chain links TRBV19 with TRBJ2-3; TRBD1 matches at 9 bases. The CDR3 extends over 15 amino acids. V dropped 6 bases and J dropped 6; count of bases not matched to a gene: 10. Germline V gene data show CDR1 as LNHDA and CDR2 as SQIVND (reference sequence). The chain's CDR3 is CASSQTGGVGDTQYF. In DNA, the CDR3 is TGTGCCAGTAGCCAAACAGGGGGCGTTGGGGATACGCAGTATTTT.

The chain uses TRBV29-1 and TRBJ2-4; D is unclear. V dropped 4 bases and J dropped 5 bases, with 15 bases sitting between them. The CDR3 consists of 14 residues. Germline CDR1 is SQVTM and CDR2 is ANQGSEA. As DNA, the CDR3 is TGCAGCGTTGTGTCGGTCGGGTCAGAAAACATTCAGTACTTC. Translation gives CSVVSVGSENIQYF.

As to this clone: The same CDR3 arises from other DNA sequences in this sample as well. V and J are TRBV5-1 and TRBJ2-7; TRBD1 agrees at 12 bases. The V and J ends lost 4 bases and 4 bases, in that order; junction bases with no gene match: 3. Looked up from germline, CDR1 is SGHRS and CDR2 is YFSETQ. CDR3 length equals 14 residues. CDR3 sequence reads: CASSPGQGAYEQYF. The CDR3 nucleotides read TGCGCCAGCAGCCCGGGACAGGGGGCTTACGAGCAGTACTTC.

The genes are TRBV2 and TRBJ1-1; D is possibly TRBD1 (5 bases). The germline gives CDR1 SNHLY, CDR2 FYNNEI. V dropped 8 bases and J dropped 1 base, with 11 bases sitting between them. There are 13 residues in the CDR3. CDR3 in amino acids: CASGGDWNTEAFF. The CDR3 coding sequence is TGTGCCAGCGGAGGGGATTGGAACACTGAAGCTTTCTTT.

The V gene is TRBV25-1, the J gene TRBJ1-6, with 8 bases that match TRBD1. Germline trimming cut 9 bases from V and 4 bases from J; bases unmatched to any gene: 2. CDR1 is MGHDK and CDR2 is SYGVNS in the germline V gene. This CDR3 region has 13 residues. CDR3: CASTGGYNSPLHF. CDR3 in DNA: TGTGCCAGTACAGGGGGTTATAATTCACCCCTCCACTTT.

The chain combines TRBV7-6 with TRBJ1-2; 7 positions agree with TRBD1. V shed 1 base, J shed 5 bases, and the junction held 7 bases outside the gene matches. The germline V gene has CDR1 SGHVS and CDR2 FNYEAQ. The CDR3 is made up of 15 amino acids. This CDR3 is CASSLGSGTAYGYTF. In nucleotides, the CDR3 is TGTGCCAGCAGCTTAGGGTCCGGGACAGCATATGGCTACACCTTC.

The genes are TRBV19 and TRBJ2-2; tentative D call: TRBD1 (5 bases). The V end was cut by 3 bases, the J end by 0 bases, with 20 bases between. Germline V gene sequence: CDR1 LNHDA, CDR2 SQIVND (reference sequence). The CDR3 loop spans 19 amino acids. This CDR3 reads CASSMSGMVNVANTGELFF. The CDR3 nucleotides read TGTGCCAGTAGTATGTCAGGGATGGTCAACGTCGCGAACACCGGGGAGCTGTTTTTT.

The chain has TRBV29-1 and TRBJ2-7, with 10 bases that match TRBD1. V gave up 8 bases and J gave up 1 base; unmatched junction bases: 11. This CDR3 is built from 15 residues. The germline CDR1 and CDR2 sequences are SQVTM and ANQGSEA. The CDR3 reads CSIRAGTGDSYEQYF. The CDR3 region has the DNA TGCAGCATCCGGGCCGGGACAGGGGATTCCTACGAGCAGTACTTC.

The chain employs TRBV28 and TRBJ2-7, with 8 bases lining up with TRBD1. The CDR3 consists of 14 residues. Losses at the gene ends were 6 bases for V and 2 bases for J; bases not matched to a gene: 6. The germline V gene has CDR1 MDHEN and CDR2 SYDVKM. The CDR3: CASRPGQETYEQYF. CDR3 bases: TGTGCCAGCAGACCGGGACAGGAAACCTACGAGCAGTACTTC.